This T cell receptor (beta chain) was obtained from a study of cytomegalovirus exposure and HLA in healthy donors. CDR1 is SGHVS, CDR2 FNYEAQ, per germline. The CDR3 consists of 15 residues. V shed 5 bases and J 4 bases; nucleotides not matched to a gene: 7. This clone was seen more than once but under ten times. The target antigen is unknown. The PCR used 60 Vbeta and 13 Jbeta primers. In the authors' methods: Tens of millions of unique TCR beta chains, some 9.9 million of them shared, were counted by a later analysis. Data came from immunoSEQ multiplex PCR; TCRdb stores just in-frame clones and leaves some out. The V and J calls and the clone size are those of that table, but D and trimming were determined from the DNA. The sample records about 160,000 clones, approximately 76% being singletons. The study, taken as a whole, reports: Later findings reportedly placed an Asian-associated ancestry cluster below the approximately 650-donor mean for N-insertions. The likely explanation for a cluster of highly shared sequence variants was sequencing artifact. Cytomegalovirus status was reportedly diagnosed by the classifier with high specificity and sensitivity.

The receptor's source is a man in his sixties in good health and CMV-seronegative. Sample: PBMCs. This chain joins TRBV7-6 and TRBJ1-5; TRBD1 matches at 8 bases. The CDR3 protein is CASSPGQGTNQPQHF. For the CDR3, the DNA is TGTGCCAGCAGCCCCGGACAGGGAACTAATCAGCCCCAGCATTTT. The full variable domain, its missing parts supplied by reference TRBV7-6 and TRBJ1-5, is GAGVSQSPRYKVTKRGQDVALRCDPISGHVSLYWYRQALGQGPEFLTYFNYEAQQDKSGLPNDRFSAERPEGSISTLTIQRTEQRDSAMYRCASSPGQGTNQPQHFGDGTRLSIL.